These 14 T cell receptor beta chains came from one sample sequenced in a study of beta chain features in type 1 diabetes. Overall study findings and caveats: Moderate but significant shortening of TCRB CDR3s was recorded in all four CD4+ subsets from Type 1 diabetes patients.

As every portion of the isolated RNA was reverse transcribed, the sequencing read expressed TCRB transcripts. TCRdb's copy holds only in-frame clones and misses some; the assay was immunoSEQ multiplex PCR. In the table there are 130,000 or so clones, around 10% of which are singletons. For these TCRs, the target antigens are not known. Material: central memory CD4+ T cells from blood. The source is a man aged 30-40 years with type 1 diabetes.

This clone appeared a few times. The CDR3 bases are TGTGCCAGCGACACTAGATACGAGCAGTACTTC. It specifies CASDTRYEQYF. V is TRBV6-1 and J is TRBJ2-7; perhaps TRBD2 as D (5 bases). From germline, CDR1 is MNHNS and CDR2 SASEGT. The CDR3 totals 11 residues. V gave up 8 bases and J gave up 4 bases, with 9 bases separating them.

This clone was found a few times. This chain uses TRBV7-9 with TRBJ2-7, with D unclear. The CDR3 loop spans 12 amino acids. Germline V gene lookup returns CDR1 SEHNR and CDR2 FQNEAQ (reference sequence). V lost 6 bases, J lost 0 bases, and 6 bases lay in between. The CDR3 loop is CASSRSSYEQYF. CDR3 coding DNA: TGTGCCAGCAGTAGGAGCTCCTACGAGCAGTACTTC.

This chain links TRBV10-3 with TRBJ1-3; D not resolved. Deletions cut 5 bases from V and 4 bases from J, with 12 bases between. The CDR3 extends over 14 amino acids. Germline lookup yields CDR1 ENHRY and CDR2 SYGVKD. The DNA of the CDR3 is TGTGCCATCAGTCAGGAGGGAGCAGGAAACACCATATATTTT. It yields the protein CAISQEGAGNTIYF.

The J gene is TRBJ2-1, the V gene TRBV7-9; unclear D gene. This CDR3 region has 12 residues. V was shortened by 5 bases and J by 5 bases, with 7 bases between the two germline ends. In germline, CDR1 is SEHNR, CDR2 FQNEAQ (reference sequence). The CDR3 here is CASSVDNNEQFF. The CDR3 region has the DNA TGTGCCAGCAGCGTTGACAACAATGAGCAGTTCTTC.

This clone was seen a few times. The CDR3 sequence is CASSPVTDTQYF. DNA for the CDR3: TGTGCCAGCAGCCCAGTCACAGATACGCAGTATTTT. The V and J genes are TRBV11-2 and TRBJ2-3; D unclear. The germline V gene encodes CDR1 SGHAT and CDR2 FQNNGV. V shed 5 bases and J shed 2 bases, with 5 bases lying between them. This CDR3 region has 12 residues.

This clone was counted only a few times. The chain combines TRBV18 with TRBJ1-2, with TRBD1 as a possible D gene (5 bases). V was trimmed by 3 bases and J by 2 bases, leaving 7 bases between them. The CDR3 extends over 13 amino acids. Germline V gene sequence: CDR1 KGHSH, CDR2 LQKENI. The DNA for the CDR3 is TGTGCCAGCTCACCGGACACAAACTATGGCTACACCTTC. Its translation is CASSPDTNYGYTF.

This chain joins TRBV5-1 and TRBJ2-3; 8 nucleotides agree with TRBD2. The CDR3 length is 14 residues. In germline, CDR1 is SGHRS, CDR2 YFSETQ. Losses at the gene ends were 4 bases for V and 5 bases for J; bases not matched to a gene: 6. The CDR3 protein is CASSPGTRIDTQYF. CDR3 DNA: TGCGCCAGCAGCCCCGGGACTAGGATAGATACGCAGTATTTT.

The chain links TRBV27 to TRBJ1-6, with D perhaps matching TRBD1 (5 bases). Germline CDR1 is MNHEY and CDR2 is SMNVEV (reference sequence). The CDR3 totals 13 residues. V lost 6 bases and J lost 7, with 10 bases in between. CDR3 amino acids: CASRGLRNSPLHF. CDR3 coding DNA: TGTGCCAGCAGGGGACTACGAAATTCACCCCTCCACTTT.

The chain uses TRBV7-3 and TRBJ2-1; TRBD2 matches at 8 bases. CDR1 is SGHTA, CDR2 FQGTGA, per germline. V trimming: 6 bases; J trimming: 4 bases; junction bases outside the gene matches: 8. The CDR3 is 15 amino acids. The CDR3 here is CASSPRGGRYNEQFF. As DNA, the CDR3 is TGTGCCAGCAGTCCCCGGGGGGGCAGGTACAATGAGCAGTTCTTC. The entire variable domain, with the rest obtained from reference TRBV7-3 and TRBJ2-1, is as follows: GAGVSQTPSNKVTEKGKYVELRCDPISGHTALYWYRQSLGQGPEFLIYFQGTGAADDSGLPNDRFFAVRPEGSVSTLKIQRTERGDSAVYLCASSPRGGRYNEQFFGPGTRLTVL.

This clone was detected a few times. The chain recombines TRBV6-6 with TRBJ2-1, with D maybe TRBD2 (6 bases). The ends were cut back, 5 bases at V and 7 bases at J, with 9 bases in the middle. CDR1 is MNHNY, CDR2 SVGAGI, per germline (reference sequence). CDR3 length: 12 residues. In nucleotides, the CDR3 is TGTGCCAGCAGTGATGGGGGGAATGAGCAGTTCTTC. It translates to CASSDGGNEQFF.

V gene TRBV5-6 combines with J gene TRBJ1-6; no reliable D call. Germline V lookup: CDR1 SGHDT, CDR2 YYEEEE. V was trimmed by 1 base and J by 11 bases, leaving 10 bases between them. The CDR3 length is 13 residues. CDR3 amino acids: CASSLNDETPLHF. The CDR3 DNA follows: TGTGCCAGCAGCTTGAACGATGAGACACCCCTCCACTTT. The full variable domain, with the rest looked up from reference TRBV5-6 and TRBJ1-6, is DAGVTQSPTHLIKTRGQQVTLRCSPKSGHDTVSWYQQALGQGPQFIFQYYEEEERQRGNFPDRFSGHQFPNYSSELNVNALLLGDSALYLCASSLNDETPLHFGNGTRLTVT.

This clone appeared a few times. In the same sample, other DNA sequences code for this CDR3. The chain couples TRBV18 to TRBJ1-2; D call uncertain. Germline V gives CDR1 KGHSH, CDR2 LQKENI. The CDR3 extends over 13 amino acids. Trimming cost V 2 bases and J 5 bases, with 9 bases left between them. DNA of the CDR3: TGTGCCAGCTCACCAGAGTCGGGTTATGGCTACACCTTC. Protein sequence: CASSPESGYGYTF.

This clone was seen a few times. V and J are TRBV10-3 and TRBJ2-5, with 8 bases lining up with TRBD2. From germline, CDR1 is ENHRY and CDR2 SYGVKD. The CDR3 has 15 amino acids. J was trimmed by 2 bases and V by 3 bases; bases with no gene match: 5. This CDR3 is CAISDAAGDQETQYF. As DNA, the CDR3 is TGTGCCATCAGTGATGCAGCGGGGGATCAAGAGACCCAGTACTTC.

In its sample, this clone was seen a few times. The chain recombines TRBV25-1 with TRBJ2-7, with a tentative D call TRBD2 (7 bases). Germline V CDR1 and CDR2: MGHDK, SYGVNS. This CDR3 contains 16 residues. V lost 8 bases and J 1 base, leaving 21 bases between the germline ends. The CDR3: CASGSTRGGVSYEQYF. Here the CDR3 DNA reads TGTGCCAGCGGTTCTACCAGGGGAGGGGTTTCCTACGAGCAGTACTTC.